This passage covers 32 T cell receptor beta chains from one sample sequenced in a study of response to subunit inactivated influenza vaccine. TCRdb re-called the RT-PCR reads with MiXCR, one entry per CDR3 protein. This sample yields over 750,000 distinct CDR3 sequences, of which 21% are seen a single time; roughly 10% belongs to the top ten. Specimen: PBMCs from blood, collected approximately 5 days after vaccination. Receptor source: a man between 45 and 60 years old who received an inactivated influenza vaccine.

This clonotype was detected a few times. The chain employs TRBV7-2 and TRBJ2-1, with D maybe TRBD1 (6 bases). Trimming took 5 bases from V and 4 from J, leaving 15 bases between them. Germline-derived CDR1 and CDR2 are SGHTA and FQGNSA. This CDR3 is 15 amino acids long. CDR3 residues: CASSIQGNPYNEQFF. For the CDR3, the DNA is TGTGCCAGCAGCATACAGGGAAACCCTTACAATGAGCAGTTCTTC.

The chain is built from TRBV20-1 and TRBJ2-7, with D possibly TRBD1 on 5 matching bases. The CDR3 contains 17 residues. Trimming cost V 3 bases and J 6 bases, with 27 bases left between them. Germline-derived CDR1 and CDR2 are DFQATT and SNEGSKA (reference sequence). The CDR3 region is CSARGSGRASVGAEQYF. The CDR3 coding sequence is TGCAGTGCTAGGGGCTCTGGCAGGGCCTCGGTCGGTGCCGAGCAGTACTTC.

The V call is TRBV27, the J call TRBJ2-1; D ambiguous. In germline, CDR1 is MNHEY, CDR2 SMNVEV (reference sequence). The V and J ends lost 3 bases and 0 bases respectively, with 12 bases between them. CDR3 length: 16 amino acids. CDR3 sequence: CASSFTLASSYNEQFF. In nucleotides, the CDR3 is TGTGCCAGCAGTTTTACGTTGGCTTCCTCCTACAATGAGCAGTTCTTC.

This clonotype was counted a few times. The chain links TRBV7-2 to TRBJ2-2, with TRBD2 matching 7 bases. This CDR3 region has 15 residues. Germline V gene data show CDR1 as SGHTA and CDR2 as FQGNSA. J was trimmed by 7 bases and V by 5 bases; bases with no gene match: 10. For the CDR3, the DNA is TGTGCCAGCAGCCCCCCATTAGCGGGCGGCGGGGAGCTGTTTTTT. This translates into CASSPPLAGGGELFF.

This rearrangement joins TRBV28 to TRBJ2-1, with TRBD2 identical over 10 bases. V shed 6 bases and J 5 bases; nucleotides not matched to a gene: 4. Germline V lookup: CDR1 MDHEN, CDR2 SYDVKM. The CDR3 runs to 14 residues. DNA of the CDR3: TGTGCCAGCAGCGCTAGCGGGAGTAACAATGAGCAGTTCTTC. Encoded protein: CASSASGSNNEQFF.

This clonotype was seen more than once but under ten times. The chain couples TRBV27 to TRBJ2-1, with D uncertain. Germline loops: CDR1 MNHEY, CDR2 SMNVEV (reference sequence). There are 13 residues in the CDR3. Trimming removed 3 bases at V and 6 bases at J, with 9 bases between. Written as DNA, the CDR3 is TGTGCCAGCAGTTTCCTAGTCTCCAATGAGCAGTTCTTC. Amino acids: CASSFLVSNEQFF.

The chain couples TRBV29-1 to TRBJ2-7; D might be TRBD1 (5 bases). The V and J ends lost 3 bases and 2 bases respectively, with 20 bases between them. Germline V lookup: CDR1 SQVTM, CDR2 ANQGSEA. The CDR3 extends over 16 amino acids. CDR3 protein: CSVELLGDSEPYEQYF. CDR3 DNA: TGCAGCGTTGAGCTCTTAGGTGACAGCGAACCCTACGAGCAGTACTTC.

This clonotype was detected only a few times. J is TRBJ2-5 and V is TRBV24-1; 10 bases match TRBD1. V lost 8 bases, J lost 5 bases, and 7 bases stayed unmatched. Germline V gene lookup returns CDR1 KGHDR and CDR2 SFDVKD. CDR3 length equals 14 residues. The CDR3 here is CATTAGTGVETQYF. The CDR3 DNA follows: TGTGCCACCACCGCCGGGACAGGGGTTGAGACCCAGTACTTC.

The CDR3, as DNA: TGTGCCAGCAGCTTGGACACAGGGCTAGCCAAAAACATTCAGTACTTC. It codes for CASSLDTGLAKNIQYF. The genes are TRBV7-8 and TRBJ2-4, with D perhaps TRBD1 (6 bases). The germline V gene has CDR1 SGHVS and CDR2 FQNEAQ. This CDR3 is 16 amino acids long. Trimming left V 3 bases short and J 0 bases short, with 12 bases between.

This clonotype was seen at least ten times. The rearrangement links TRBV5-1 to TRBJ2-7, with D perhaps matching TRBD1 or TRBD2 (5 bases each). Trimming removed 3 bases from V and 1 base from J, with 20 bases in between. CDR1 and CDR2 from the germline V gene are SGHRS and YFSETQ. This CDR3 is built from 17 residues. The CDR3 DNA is TGCGCCAGCAGCTCCGGACAACCGGGACCGTCTTCCTACGAGCAGTACTTC. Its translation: CASSSGQPGPSSYEQYF.

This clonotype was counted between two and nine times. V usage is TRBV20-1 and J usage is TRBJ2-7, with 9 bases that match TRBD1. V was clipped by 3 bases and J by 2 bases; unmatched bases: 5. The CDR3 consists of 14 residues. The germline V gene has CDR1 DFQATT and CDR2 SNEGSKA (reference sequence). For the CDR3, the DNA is TGCAGTGCTAGTACAGGGGGCTTTGCCTACGAGCAGTACTTC. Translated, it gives CSASTGGFAYEQYF.

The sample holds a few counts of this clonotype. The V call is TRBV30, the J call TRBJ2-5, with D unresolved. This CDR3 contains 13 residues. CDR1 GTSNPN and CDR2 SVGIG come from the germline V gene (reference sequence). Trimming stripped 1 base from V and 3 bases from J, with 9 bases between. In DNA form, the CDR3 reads TGTGCCTGGAGTGCGCTTAAAAAAGAGACCCAGTACTTC. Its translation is CAWSALKKETQYF.

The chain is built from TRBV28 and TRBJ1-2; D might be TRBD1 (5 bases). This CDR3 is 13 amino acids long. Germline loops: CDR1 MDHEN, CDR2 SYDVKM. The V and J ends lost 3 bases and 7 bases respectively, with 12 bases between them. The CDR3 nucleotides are TGTGCCAGCAGTTTGCGGGGCGGGGGTGGCTACACCTTC. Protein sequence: CASSLRGGGGYTF.

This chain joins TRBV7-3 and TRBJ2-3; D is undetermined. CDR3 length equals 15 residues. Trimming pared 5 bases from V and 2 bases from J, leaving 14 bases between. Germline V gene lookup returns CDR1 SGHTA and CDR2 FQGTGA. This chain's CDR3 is CASSPTAAFTDTQYF. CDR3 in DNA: TGTGCCAGCAGCCCAACAGCAGCCTTCACAGATACGCAGTATTTT.

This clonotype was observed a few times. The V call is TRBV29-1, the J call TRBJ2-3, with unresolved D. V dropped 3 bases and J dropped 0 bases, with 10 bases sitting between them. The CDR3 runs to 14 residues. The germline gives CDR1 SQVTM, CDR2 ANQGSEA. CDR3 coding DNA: TGCAGCGTTGATTGGCTTGGGAGCACAGATACGCAGTATTTT. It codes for CSVDWLGSTDTQYF.

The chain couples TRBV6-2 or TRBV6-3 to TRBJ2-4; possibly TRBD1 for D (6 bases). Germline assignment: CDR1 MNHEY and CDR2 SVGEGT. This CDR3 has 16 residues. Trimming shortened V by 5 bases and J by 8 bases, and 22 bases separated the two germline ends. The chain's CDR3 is CASSTGTSLKMDIQYF. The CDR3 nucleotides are TGTGCCAGCAGTACTGGGACAAGCCTGAAAATGGACATTCAGTACTTC.

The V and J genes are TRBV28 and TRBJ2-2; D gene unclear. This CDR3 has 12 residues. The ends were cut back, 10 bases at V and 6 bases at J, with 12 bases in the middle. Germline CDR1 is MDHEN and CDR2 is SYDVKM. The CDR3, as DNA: TGTGCCACTACACCCTGGGCCGGGGAGCTGTTTTTT. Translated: CATTPWAGELFF.

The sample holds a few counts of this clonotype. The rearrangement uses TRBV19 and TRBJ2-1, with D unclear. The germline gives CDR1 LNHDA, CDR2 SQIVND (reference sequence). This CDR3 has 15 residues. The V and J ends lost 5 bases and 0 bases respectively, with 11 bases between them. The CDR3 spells CASSVEAPSYNEQFF. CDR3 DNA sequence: TGTGCCAGTAGTGTTGAAGCGCCCTCCTACAATGAGCAGTTCTTC.

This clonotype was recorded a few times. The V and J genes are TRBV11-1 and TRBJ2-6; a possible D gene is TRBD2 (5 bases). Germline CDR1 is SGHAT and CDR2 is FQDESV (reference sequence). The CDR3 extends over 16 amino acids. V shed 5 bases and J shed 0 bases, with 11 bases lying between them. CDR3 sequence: CASSRIGSSGANVLTF. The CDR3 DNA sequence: TGTGCCAGCAGCCGAATTGGGAGCTCTGGGGCCAACGTCCTGACTTTC.

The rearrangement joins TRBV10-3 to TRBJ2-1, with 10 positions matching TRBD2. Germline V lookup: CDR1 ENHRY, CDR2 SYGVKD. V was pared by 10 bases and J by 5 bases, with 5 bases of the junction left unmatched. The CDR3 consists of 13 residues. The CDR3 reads CATLSGGNNEQFF. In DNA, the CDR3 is TGTGCCACCCTTAGCGGGGGGAACAATGAGCAGTTCTTC.

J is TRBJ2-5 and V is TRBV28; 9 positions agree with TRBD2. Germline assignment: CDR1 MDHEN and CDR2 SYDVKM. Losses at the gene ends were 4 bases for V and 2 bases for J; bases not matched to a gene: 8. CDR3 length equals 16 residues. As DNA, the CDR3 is TGTGCCAGCAGTTCTCCGGGTAGCGGGGGTCAAGAGACCCAGTACTTC. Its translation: CASSSPGSGGQETQYF.

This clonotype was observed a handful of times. The CDR3 DNA follows: TGCAGCGTTGTTGACCCTGGGACAGAGGGGCCGTTCTACAATGAGCAGTTCTTC. As protein: CSVVDPGTEGPFYNEQFF. The rearrangement links TRBV29-1 to TRBJ2-1, with 7 bases matching TRBD1. V lost 4 bases to trimming and J lost 3 bases; unmatched junction nucleotides: 18. The CDR3 is made up of 18 amino acids. Germline V gene sequence: CDR1 SQVTM, CDR2 ANQGSEA.

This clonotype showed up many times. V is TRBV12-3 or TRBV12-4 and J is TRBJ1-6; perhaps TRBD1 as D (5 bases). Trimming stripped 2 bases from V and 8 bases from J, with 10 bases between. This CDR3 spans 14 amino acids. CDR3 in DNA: TGTGCCAGCAGTTTATCTCGAGGGGATTCACCCCTCCACTTT. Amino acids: CASSLSRGDSPLHF.

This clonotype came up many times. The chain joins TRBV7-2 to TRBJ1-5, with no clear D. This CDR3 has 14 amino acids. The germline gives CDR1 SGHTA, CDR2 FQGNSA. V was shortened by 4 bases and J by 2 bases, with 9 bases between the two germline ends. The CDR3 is CASSYPWGNQPQHF. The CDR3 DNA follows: TGTGCCAGCAGCTACCCCTGGGGCAATCAGCCCCAGCATTTT.

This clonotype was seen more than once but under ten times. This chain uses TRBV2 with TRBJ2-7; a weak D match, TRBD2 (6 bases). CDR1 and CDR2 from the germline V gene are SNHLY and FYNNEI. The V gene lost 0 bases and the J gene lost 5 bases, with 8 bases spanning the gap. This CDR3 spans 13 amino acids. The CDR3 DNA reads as TGTGCCAGCAGTGAAGCTGGCGGGAACGAGCAGTACTTC. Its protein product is CASSEAGGNEQYF.

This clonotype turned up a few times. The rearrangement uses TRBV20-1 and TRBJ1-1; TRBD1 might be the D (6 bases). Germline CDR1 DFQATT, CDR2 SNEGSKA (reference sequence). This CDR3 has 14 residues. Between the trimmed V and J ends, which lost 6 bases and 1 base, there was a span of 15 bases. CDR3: CSARIPGQNTEAFF. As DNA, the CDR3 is TGCAGTGCCCGAATTCCGGGACAGAACACTGAAGCTTTCTTT.

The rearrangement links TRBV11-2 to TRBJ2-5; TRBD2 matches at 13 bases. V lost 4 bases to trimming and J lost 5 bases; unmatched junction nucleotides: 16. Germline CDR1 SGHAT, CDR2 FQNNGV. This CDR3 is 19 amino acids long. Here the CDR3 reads CASSSSPGLAGFESETQYF. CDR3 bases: TGTGCCAGCAGCTCAAGTCCGGGACTAGCGGGATTTGAATCGGAGACCCAGTACTTC.

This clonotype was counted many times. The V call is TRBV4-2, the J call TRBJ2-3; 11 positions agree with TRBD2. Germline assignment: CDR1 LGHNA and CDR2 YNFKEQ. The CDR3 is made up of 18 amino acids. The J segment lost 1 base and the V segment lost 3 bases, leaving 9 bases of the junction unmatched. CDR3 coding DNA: TGTGCCAGCAGCCAGGTAGCGGGGGGGCCCGATCGCACAGATACGCAGTATTTT. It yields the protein CASSQVAGGPDRTDTQYF.

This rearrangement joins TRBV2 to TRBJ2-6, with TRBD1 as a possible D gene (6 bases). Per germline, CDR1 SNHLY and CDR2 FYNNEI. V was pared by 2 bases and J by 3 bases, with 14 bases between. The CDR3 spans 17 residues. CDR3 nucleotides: TGTGCCAGCAGTGAAAACAGGGATTTTTTTGGGGCCAACGTCCTGACTTTC. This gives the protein CASSENRDFFGANVLTF.

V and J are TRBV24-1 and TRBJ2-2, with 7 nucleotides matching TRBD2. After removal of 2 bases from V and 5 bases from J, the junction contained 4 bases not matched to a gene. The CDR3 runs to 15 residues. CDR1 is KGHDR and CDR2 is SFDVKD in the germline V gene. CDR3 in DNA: TGTGCCACCAGTGATTGGGGGGGAGTAACCGGGGAGCTGTTTTTT. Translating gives CATSDWGGVTGELFF.

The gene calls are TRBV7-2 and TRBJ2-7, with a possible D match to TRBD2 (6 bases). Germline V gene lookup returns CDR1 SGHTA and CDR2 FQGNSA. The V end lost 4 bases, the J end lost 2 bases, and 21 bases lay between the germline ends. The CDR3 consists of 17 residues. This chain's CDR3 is CASSSLFFAGRTYEQYF. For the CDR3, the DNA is TGTGCCAGCAGCTCCCTTTTCTTTGCGGGGAGAACCTACGAGCAGTACTTC.

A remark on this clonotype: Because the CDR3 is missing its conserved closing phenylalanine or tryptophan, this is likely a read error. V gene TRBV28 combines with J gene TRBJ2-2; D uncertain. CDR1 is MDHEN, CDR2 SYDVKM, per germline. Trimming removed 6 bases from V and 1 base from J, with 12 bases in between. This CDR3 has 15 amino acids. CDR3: CASSPPTWNTGELFL. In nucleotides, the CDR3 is TGTGCCAGCAGCCCACCAACATGGAACACCGGGGAGCTGTTTTTA.